This T cell receptor (beta chain) was profiled in a study of early T cells in non-severe SARS-CoV-2 infection. Study-wide results and limits: Missing private and CD4 specificities, VDJdb matching favored anti-spike CD8 responses.

The CDR3 loop spans 18 amino acids. J lost 1 base, V lost 4 bases, and 9 bases had no gene match. Germline assignment: CDR1 MGHRA and CDR2 YSYEKL. This clonotype was detected ten times or more. The antigen remains unidentified. Unique molecular identifier tags were affixed to discrete cDNA molecules. TCRdb re-analysed the 5' RACE reads in MiXCR, keeping a single row per CDR3 protein. Of 40,000 to 55,000 distinct CDR3 sequences listed, about 12% are singletons. V is TRBV4-1 and J is TRBJ2-5, with 13 bases matching TRBD2. The sequence was obtained from an adult who was a healthcare worker with PCR-confirmed SARS-CoV-2 infection or an uninfected control (not recorded which). Sequenced material: whole blood. The CDR3 DNA sequence: TGCGCCAGCAGCCCCGACCACACTAGCGGGGGGGCCCAAGAGACCCAGTACTTC. It yields the protein CASSPDHTSGGAQETQYF.